The entry that follows covers one TCR beta chain sequence. The data were produced by immunoSEQ multiplex PCR, yet TCRdb's version contains in-frame clones alone and is incomplete. Among some 76,000 clones listed, 90% to 97% were seen once. Sample time point: recipient sample about 28 days before transplant, after cytoreduction. The ends were cut back, 1 base at V and 5 bases at J, with 12 bases in the middle. The CDR3 sequence is 14 residues long. Germline values: CDR1 SGHRS, CDR2 YFSETQ. These data come from a study of T cell clonotyping in hematopoietic cell transplantation. The sequence came from a woman between 50 and 59 years old with acute myeloid leukemia. Some clones in this sample may be carry-over from other donors' samples. The chain has TRBV5-1 and TRBJ1-2; no clear D. The specimen comprised peripheral blood mononuclear cells, sampled before stem cell transplant. CDR3 in amino acids: CASSLRQTSYGYTF. CDR3 coding DNA: TGCGCCAGCAGCTTGCGACAAACTTCGTATGGCTACACCTTC.